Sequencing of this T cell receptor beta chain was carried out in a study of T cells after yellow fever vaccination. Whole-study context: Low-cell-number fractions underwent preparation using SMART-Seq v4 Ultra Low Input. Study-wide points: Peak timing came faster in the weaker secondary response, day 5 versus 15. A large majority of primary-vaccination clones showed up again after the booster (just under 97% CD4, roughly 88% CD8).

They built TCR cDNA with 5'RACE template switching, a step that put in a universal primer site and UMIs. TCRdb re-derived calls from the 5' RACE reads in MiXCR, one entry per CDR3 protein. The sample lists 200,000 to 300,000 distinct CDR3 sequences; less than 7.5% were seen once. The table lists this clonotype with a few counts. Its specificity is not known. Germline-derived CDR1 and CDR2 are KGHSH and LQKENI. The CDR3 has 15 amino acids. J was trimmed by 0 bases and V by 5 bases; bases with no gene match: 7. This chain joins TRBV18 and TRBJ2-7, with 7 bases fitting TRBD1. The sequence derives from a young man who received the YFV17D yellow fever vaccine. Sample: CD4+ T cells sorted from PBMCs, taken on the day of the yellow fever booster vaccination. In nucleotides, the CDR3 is TGTGCCAGCTCAGCTCAACAGGGGCACTCCTACGAGCAGTACTTC. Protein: CASSAQQGHSYEQYF.